Listed here is a single TCR beta chain. Its specificity is unknown. These data come from a study of response to subunit inactivated influenza vaccine. Regarding the study as a whole: Researchers suggested that each seasonal influenza vaccination recruits few new T cells.

From the RT-PCR reads, TCRdb called clonotypes with MiXCR, one entry per CDR3 protein. The sample has hundreds of thousands of distinct CDR3 sequences, about 18% seen once. This TCR derives from a man between 45 and 60 years old who received an inactivated influenza vaccine. Sequencing was performed on PBMCs from blood, taken 5 days after vaccination.

This chain's CDR3 is CASSLDLRRGSPLHF. The DNA for the CDR3 is TGTGCCAGCAGCTTAGATCTACGCAGGGGTTCACCCCTCCACTTT. V is TRBV11-2 and J is TRBJ1-6, with D possibly being TRBD1 (6 bases). The CDR3 spans 15 residues. Germline assignment: CDR1 SGHAT and CDR2 FQNNGV. V was cut by 0 bases and J by 9 bases, with 12 bases left in between.